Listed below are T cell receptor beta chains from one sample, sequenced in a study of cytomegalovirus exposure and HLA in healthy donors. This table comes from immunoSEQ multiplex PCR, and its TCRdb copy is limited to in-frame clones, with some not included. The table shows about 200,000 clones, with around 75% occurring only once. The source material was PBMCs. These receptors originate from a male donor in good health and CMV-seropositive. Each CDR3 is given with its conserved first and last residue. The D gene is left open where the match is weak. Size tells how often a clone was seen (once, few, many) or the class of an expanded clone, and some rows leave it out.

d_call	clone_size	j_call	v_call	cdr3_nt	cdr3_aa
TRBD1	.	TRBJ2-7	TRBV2	TGTGCCAGCAGTGAAAGGGGACAGGGTGCCGAGCAGTACTTC	CASSERGQGAEQYF
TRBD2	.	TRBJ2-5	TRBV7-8	TGTGCCAGCAGCTTAGTCATCAAGCGGGGGGCAACCGGCGGGACCCAGTACTTC	CASSLVIKRGATGGTQYF
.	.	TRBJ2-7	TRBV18	TGTGCCAGCTCACCAGTAGCAAGGGGGTTCTACGAGCAGTACTTC	CASSPVARGFYEQYF
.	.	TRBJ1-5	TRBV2	TGTGCCAGCAGAGAGACAGCTGGAAGCAATCAGCCCCAGCATTTT	CASRETAGSNQPQHF
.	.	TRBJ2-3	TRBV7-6	TGTGCCAGCAGCCAGCGACTAGACTCAGATACGCAGTATTTT	CASSQRLDSDTQYF
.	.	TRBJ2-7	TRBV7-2	TGTGCCAGCAGCAAACTCCTATTCGAGGAGCAGTACTTC	CASSKLLFEEQYF
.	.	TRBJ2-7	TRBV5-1	TGCGCCAGCAGCCTGACAGAGGGGGATGGAGAGCAGTACTTC	CASSLTEGDGEQYF
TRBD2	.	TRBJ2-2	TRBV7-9	TGTTCCAGCAGCTTAGGACTAGCGGGAGTAGGCGGGGAGCTGTTTTTT	CSSSLGLAGVGGELFF
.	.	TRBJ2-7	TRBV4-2	TGTGCCAGCAGCCAAGATTATAACAGACCCTACGAGCAGTACTTC	CASSQDYNRPYEQYF
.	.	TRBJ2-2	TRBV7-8	TGTGCCAGCAGCTTAGTCGGGGGAACCGGGGAGCTGTTTTTT	CASSLVGGTGELFF
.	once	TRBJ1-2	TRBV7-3	TGTGCCAGCAGCTTAATGCCAGGAGGCCTCTATGGCTACACCTTC	CASSLMPGGLYGYTF
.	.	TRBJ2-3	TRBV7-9	TGTGCCAGCAGCCCTCTAGCGACTAGCACAGATACGCAGTATTTT	CASSPLATSTDTQYF
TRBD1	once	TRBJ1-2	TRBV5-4	TGTGCCAGCAGCTTCATGACAGGGGAGGGTGGCTACACCTTC	CASSFMTGEGGYTF
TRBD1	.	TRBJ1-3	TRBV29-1	TGCAGCGCCGGACAGGGGGGAAACACCATATATTTT	CSAGQGGNTIYF
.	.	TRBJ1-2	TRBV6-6	TGTGCCAGCACCGGCGGGGGGGCTTCTAACTATGGCTACACCTTC	CASTGGGASNYGYTF
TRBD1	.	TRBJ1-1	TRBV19	TGTGCCAGTAGTATTCTGCAGGGGGCTGGAACTGAAGCTTTCTTT	CASSILQGAGTEAFF
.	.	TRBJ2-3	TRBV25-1	TGTGCCAGCAGTGAATACGACCCGCTTTCGGGGGATACGCAGTATTTT	CASSEYDPLSGDTQYF
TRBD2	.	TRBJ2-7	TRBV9	TGTGCCAGCGGCCGGACTCCGGGAGGCCCAACCTACGAGCAGTACTTC	CASGRTPGGPTYEQYF
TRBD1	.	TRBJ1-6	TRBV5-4	TGTGCCAGCGGAGACAGGGGGGGCTCACCCCTCCACTTT	CASGDRGGSPLHF
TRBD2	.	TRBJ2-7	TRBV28	TGTGCCAGCAATCTAGCGGATCCCTACGAGCAGTACTTC	CASNLADPYEQYF
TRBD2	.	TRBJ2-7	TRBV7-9	TGTTCCAGCAGCCCCTACCGACTAGCGGGCTACGAGCAGTACTTC	CSSSPYRLAGYEQYF
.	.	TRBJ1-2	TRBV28	TGTGCCAGCAGTGAAACAGGGACCGCGAACTATGGCTACACCTTC	CASSETGTANYGYTF
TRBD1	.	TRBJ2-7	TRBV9	TGTGCCAGCACCCTAAGTATGGACAGGGCATCCGAGCAGTACTTC	CASTLSMDRASEQYF
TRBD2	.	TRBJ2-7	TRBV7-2	TGTGCCAGCAGCTTAGGCGGGGGGCCTTACGAGCAGTACTTC	CASSLGGGPYEQYF
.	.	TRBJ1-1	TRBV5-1	TGCGCCAGCAATTTGGCAAATCCAGGGTCTGAAGCTTTCTTT	CASNLANPGSEAFF
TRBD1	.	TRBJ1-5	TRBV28	TGTGCCAGCAGTCCCCTCCGGACAGGAGGCAATCAGCCCCAGCATTTT	CASSPLRTGGNQPQHF